Listed below are T cell receptor beta chains from one sample, sequenced in a study of blood T cell repertoires in COVID-19. TCRdb's copy holds only in-frame clones and misses some; the assay was immunoSEQ multiplex PCR. The data contain about 210,000 clones, approximately 84% of them singletons. Specimen: peripheral blood. These receptors originate from a woman in her fifties or sixties with active or convalescent COVID-19. CDR3s include the opening cysteine and the closing phenylalanine or tryptophan. The D gene is left open where the match is weak. The listing skips clone size in some rows; elsewhere it reads once, few, many or a size class.

V,J,D,size,DNA,CDR3
TRBV9,TRBJ1-1,.,.,TGTGCCAGCAGCGCACGAGAAGCCCCAGGGCTGAGGATGGGCACTGAAGCTTTCTTT,CASSAREAPGLRMGTEAFF
TRBV7-6,TRBJ1-4,TRBD1,.,TGTGCCAGCAGCCCCCGGACAGGGTTATGGGAAAAACTGTTTTTT,CASSPRTGLWEKLFF
TRBV7-9,TRBJ2-4,.,.,TGTGCCAGCAGCCTCGGGGAGGGGGACAGGCGGAACATTCAGTACTTC,CASSLGEGDRRNIQYF
TRBV30,TRBJ1-5,TRBD1,.,TGTGCCTGGAGTCCCCAACAGGGGGCGGCACAGCCCCAGCATTTT,CAWSPQQGAAQPQHF
TRBV14,TRBJ2-7,TRBD2,.,TGTGCCAGCAGCCGGAGACTAGCGGGAACCTACGAGCAGTACTTC,CASSRRLAGTYEQYF
TRBV10-3,TRBJ2-1,.,once,TGTGCCACCATAGCGGATAGCTCCTACAATGAGCAGTTCTTC,CATIADSSYNEQFF
TRBV6-5,TRBJ2-4,.,.,TGTGCCAGCAGTTTCTCCCTCCAGGGGCTCCAGTACTTC,CASSFSLQGLQYF
TRBV5-4,TRBJ2-1,TRBD2,.,TGTGCCAGCAGCTTTTTGCGGGGGGAGCAGTTCTTC,CASSFLRGEQFF
TRBV10-1,TRBJ2-1,TRBD2,many,TGCGCCAGCAGTGGTAGCGGGAGGGCCTACAATGAGCAGTTCTTC,CASSGSGRAYNEQFF
TRBV9,TRBJ1-3,.,.,TGTGCCAGCAGCGGTGGTGTAGCTGGAAACACCATATATTTT,CASSGGVAGNTIYF
TRBV19,TRBJ1-5,.,once,TGTGCCAGTAGGGAATCCCCGGGAGAGGGCAATCAGCCCCAGCATTTT,CASRESPGEGNQPQHF
TRBV4-1,TRBJ1-4,.,few,TGCGCCAGCAGCCAAGACCCTAAGGGGGGGGCAGACATTGCAACTAATGAAAAACTGTTTTTT,CASSQDPKGGADIATNEKLFF
TRBV2,TRBJ1-2,.,once,TGTGCCAGCAGGACTCCAACAGGAGTCCACTATGGCTACACCTTC,CASRTPTGVHYGYTF
TRBV6-5,TRBJ1-2,.,.,TGTGCCAGCAGTTACTCGATACGGGGAGGCTACACCTTC,CASSYSIRGGYTF
TRBV5-4,TRBJ2-2,TRBD2,.,TGTGCCAGCAGCTTGAGTCGCGGGAGGTACACCGGGGAGCTGTTTTTT,CASSLSRGRYTGELFF
TRBV2,TRBJ1-6,.,.,TGTGCCAGCAGTGTGGCGGGGCCTCATAATTCACCCCTCCACTTT,CASSVAGPHNSPLHF
TRBV7-3,TRBJ2-1,TRBD2,.,TGTGCCAGCAGCTTGCTAGCGGGCGAGAATGAGCAGTTCTTC,CASSLLAGENEQFF
TRBV25-1,TRBJ1-1,.,.,TGTGCCAGCAGTGAGCGGGGGGAAGCTTTCTTT,CASSERGEAFF
TRBV7-5,TRBJ1-2,.,.,TGTGTCAGAAGCCAACAGGCACACAGGGTCGACTATGGCTACACCTTC,CVRSQQAHRVDYGYTF
TRBV19,TRBJ2-7,.,once,TGTGCCAGTAGTACCGGACTCACGGGCGAGCAGTACTTC,CASSTGLTGEQYF
TRBV5-1,TRBJ1-5,.,.,TGCGCCAGCAGTCTAGGGGTTAGTCAGCCCCAGCATTTT,CASSLGVSQPQHF
TRBV9,TRBJ2-7,TRBD2,.,TGTGCCAGCAGCCGGGGGGGCGAGCAGTACTTC,CASSRGGEQYF
TRBV19,TRBJ1-1,.,.,TGTGCCAGTAGTATTAGGGAGATCGGCGGGACTGAAGCTTTCTTT,CASSIREIGGTEAFF
TRBV15,TRBJ2-1,TRBD1,few,TGTGCCACCAGCAGCTTTGGGACAGGGGATCCCTACAATGAGCAGTTCTTC,CATSSFGTGDPYNEQFF
TRBV28,TRBJ1-6,TRBD1,once,TGTGCCAGCAGTCGGGGGACAGTTTATAATTCACCCCTCCACTTT,CASSRGTVYNSPLHF
TRBV3-1/TRBV3-2,TRBJ2-1,TRBD1,.,TGTGCCAGCAGCCACCCGACAGGGGAGATAATCTTC,CASSHPTGEIIF
TRBV4-2,TRBJ2-7,TRBD2,.,TGTGCCAGCAGCCAAGGACTAGCTGACTACGAGCAGTACTTC,CASSQGLADYEQYF
TRBV6-5,TRBJ2-1,TRBD2,.,TGTGCCAGCCGGGGTGCGGGGGGTTGGCAGTTCTTC,CASRGAGGWQFF
TRBV6-5,TRBJ1-1,.,.,TGTGCCACCACCTTGAGAGGTGGGAACACTGAAGCTTTCTTT,CATTLRGGNTEAFF
TRBV28,TRBJ1-4,.,.,TGTGCCAGCAGTTCCATAGACGGGACAAGAGAAAAACTGTTTTTT,CASSSIDGTREKLFF
TRBV5-1,TRBJ1-1,.,.,TGCGCCAGCAGCGTTATCTCGGGGGGGCGCACTGAAGCTTTCTTT,CASSVISGGRTEAFF
TRBV10-2,TRBJ2-7,.,.,TGCGCCAGCAGTGAGAATAGCGGTCCCTACGAGCAGTACTTC,CASSENSGPYEQYF
TRBV2,TRBJ2-5,TRBD2,.,TGTGCCAGCAGTGAAGGGCTAGCGGGGCCAGAGACCCAGTACTTC,CASSEGLAGPETQYF
TRBV28,TRBJ2-7,.,once,TGTGCCAGCAGTTTAGCCCGGGGGAACGAGCAGTACTTC,CASSLARGNEQYF
TRBV10-3,TRBJ1-4,TRBD1,once,TGTGCCATCAGTGATACCGGGACAGGGAGATCTTCCAATGAAAAACTGTTTTTT,CAISDTGTGRSSNEKLFF
TRBV6-4,TRBJ2-5,TRBD1,once,TGTGCCAGCAGTGACGGGGACAGGGGGACCCAGTACTTC,CASSDGDRGTQYF
TRBV7-9,TRBJ1-3,TRBD1,.,TGTGCCAGCAGCACCACGCGGACAGGGGGCTCTGGAAACACCATATATTTT,CASSTTRTGGSGNTIYF
TRBV15,TRBJ1-1,TRBD1,.,TGTGCCACCAGCAGAGCTGCGACAGGGGCCACTGAAGCTTTCTTT,CATSRAATGATEAFF
TRBV25-1,TRBJ2-3,TRBD1,.,TGTGCCAGCAGTAAACGGACAGGAAGAAGCACAGATACGCAGTATTTT,CASSKRTGRSTDTQYF
TRBV12-3/TRBV12-4,TRBJ2-7,.,once,TGTGCCAGCAGTACAGACAGTAACGGCGAGCAGTACTTC,CASSTDSNGEQYF
TRBV6-6,TRBJ2-3,TRBD1,.,TGTGCCAGCAGCGACAGGGGGGAAGATACGCAGTATTTT,CASSDRGEDTQYF
TRBV5-1,TRBJ1-5,TRBD1,.,TGCGCCAGCAGCTTGGACAGGGGGGGCAATCAGCCCCAGCATTTT,CASSLDRGGNQPQHF
TRBV6-4,TRBJ2-1,TRBD2,many,TGTGCCAGCAGTGCTAGCGGTGAATTTTACAATGAGCAGTTCTTC,CASSASGEFYNEQFF
TRBV19,TRBJ1-2,.,.,TGTGCCACCTTCTCGGGGGGCGAGGCTGACTATGGCTACACCTTC,CATFSGGEADYGYTF
TRBV7-9,TRBJ2-3,.,.,TGTGCCAGCAGCTTGGGGCGGGGCTCAGATACGCAGTATTTT,CASSLGRGSDTQYF
TRBV7-9,TRBJ2-1,TRBD1,.,TGTGCCAGCAGCCCCCCGGGACAGGTCTACAATGAGCAGTTCTTC,CASSPPGQVYNEQFF
TRBV27,TRBJ2-4,.,.,TGTGCCAGCAGGCCAAGTCCCGGAGCCAAAAACATTCAGTACTTC,CASRPSPGAKNIQYF
TRBV6-4,TRBJ1-6,.,.,TGTGCCAGCAGTGACGGGGGGGCAGGCAATTCACCCCTCCACTTT,CASSDGGAGNSPLHF
TRBV10-2,TRBJ2-5,TRBD2,.,TGCGCCAGCAGAACTCTAGCGGGGGGGCGGGAGACCCAGTACTTC,CASRTLAGGRETQYF
TRBV6-2/TRBV6-3,TRBJ2-7,.,.,TGTGCCAGCAGTTACGCCGGGAACGAGCAGTACTTC,CASSYAGNEQYF
TRBV5-1,TRBJ1-3,TRBD1,.,TGCGCCAGCAGCTCACGGACTACGGGACAGGGATTTGGAAACACCATATATTTT,CASSSRTTGQGFGNTIYF
TRBV19,TRBJ2-3,.,once,TGTGCCAGTAGTAACGGCGGGACTTGGGATACGCAGTATTTT,CASSNGGTWDTQYF
TRBV5-1,TRBJ1-4,.,few,TGCGCCAGCAGCATGAGACTTGATGAAAAACTGTTTTTT,CASSMRLDEKLFF
TRBV2,TRBJ1-4,.,.,TGTGCCAGCGGGATCTTAGGGGCTAATGAAAAACTGTTTTTT,CASGILGANEKLFF
TRBV7-9,TRBJ1-4,.,.,TGTGCCAGCAGTAGCGGCGTCGAAAAACTGTTTTTT,CASSSGVEKLFF
TRBV12-5,TRBJ1-1,TRBD1,.,TGTGCTAGTGGCTACGACAGGGGAGCTGAAGCTTTCTTT,CASGYDRGAEAFF